This paragraph covers one TCR beta chain sequence. This sample is part of a study of blood T cell repertoires in COVID-19. Turning to the study itself: Acute and convalescent COVID-19 samples came from the United States, Italy and Spain. The analysed material was cDNA or gDNA that came from T cells, B-cell-depleted T cells, or PBMCs.

Deletions cut 5 bases from V and 5 bases from J, with 13 bases between. This CDR3 spans 14 amino acids. The germline gives CDR1 SGHDT, CDR2 YYEEEE. While infection was still active, Seattle patients were enrolled and then followed longitudinally. Original handling: Estimated nucleated cell counts came from reference gene primer amplification. Assay: immunoSEQ multiplex PCR; the TCRdb copy retains only in-frame clones and omits some. V, J and clone size reflect that table, while D and trimming were determined from the DNA. The sample includes about 210,000 clones, approximately 85% of them seen just once.

The chain is built from TRBV5-6 and TRBJ1-4, with unresolved D. Specimen: peripheral blood. The sequence was obtained from a woman aged 70-85 years with COVID-19, enrolled during active disease. CDR3: CASSPRPGNEKLFF. Here the CDR3 DNA reads TGTGCCAGCAGTCCCCGACCGGGGAATGAAAAACTGTTTTTT.